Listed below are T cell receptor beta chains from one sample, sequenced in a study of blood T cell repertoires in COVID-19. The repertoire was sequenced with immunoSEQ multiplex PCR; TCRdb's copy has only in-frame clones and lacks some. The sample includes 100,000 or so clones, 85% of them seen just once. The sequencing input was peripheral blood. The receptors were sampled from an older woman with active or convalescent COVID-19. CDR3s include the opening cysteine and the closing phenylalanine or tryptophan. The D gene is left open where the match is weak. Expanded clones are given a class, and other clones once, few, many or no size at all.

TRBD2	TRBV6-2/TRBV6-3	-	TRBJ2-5	CASSYAAGGGNGTQYF	TGTGCCAGCAGTTACGCTGCGGGGGGCGGGAATGGGACCCAGTACTTC
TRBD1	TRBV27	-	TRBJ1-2	CASSFTTGDWRGYTF	TGTGCCAGCAGTTTTACCACAGGGGATTGGAGAGGCTACACCTTC
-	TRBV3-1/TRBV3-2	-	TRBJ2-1	CASSQLDSSRGQFF	TGTGCCAGCAGCCAGCTGGACTCATCCCGGGGGCAGTTCTTC
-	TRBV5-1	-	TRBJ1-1	CASYFGVTGSNTEAFF	TGCGCCAGCTACTTCGGTGTCACAGGATCGAACACTGAAGCTTTCTTT
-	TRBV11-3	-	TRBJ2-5	CASSLDGAAGGSQETQYF	TGTGCCAGCAGCTTAGATGGAGCGGCAGGCGGTTCCCAAGAGACCCAGTACTTC
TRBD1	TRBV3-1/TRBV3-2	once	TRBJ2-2	CASSQDRTGRTGELFF	TGTGCCAGCAGCCAAGATAGGACAGGGAGGACCGGGGAGCTGTTTTTT
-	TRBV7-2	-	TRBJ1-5	CASSPRDQPQHF	TGTGCCAGCAGCCCGCGTGATCAGCCCCAGCATTTT
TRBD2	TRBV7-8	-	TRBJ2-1	CASSLRSSGSLSSYNEQFF	TGTGCCAGCAGCTTAAGGTCGAGCGGGAGCCTGAGCTCCTACAATGAGCAGTTCTTC
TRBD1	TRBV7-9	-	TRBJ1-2	CASSTLTGVGYGYTF	TGTGCCAGCAGCACCCTAACAGGGGTTGGGTATGGCTACACCTTC
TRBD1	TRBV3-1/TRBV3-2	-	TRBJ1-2	CASSHPGQGDYGYTF	TGTGCCAGCAGCCATCCGGGACAGGGTGACTATGGCTACACCTTC
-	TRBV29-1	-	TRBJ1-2	CSVEGGDYGYTF	TGCAGCGTTGAAGGGGGAGACTATGGCTACACCTTC
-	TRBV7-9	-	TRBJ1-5	CASSQGLQGVSNQPQHF	TGTGCCAGCAGCCAGGGATTACAGGGCGTTAGCAATCAGCCCCAGCATTTT
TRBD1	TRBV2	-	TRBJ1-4	CASRGQENEKLFF	TGTGCCAGCAGGGGACAGGAGAATGAAAAACTGTTTTTT
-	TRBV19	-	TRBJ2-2	CASSIARVSGELFF	TGTGCCAGTAGTATAGCCAGGGTGTCCGGGGAGCTGTTTTTT
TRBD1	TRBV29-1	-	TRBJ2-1	CSVEVGTGDTYNEQFF	TGCAGCGTTGAAGTTGGGACAGGGGATACCTACAATGAGCAGTTCTTC
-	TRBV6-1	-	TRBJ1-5	CASSDSRRGANQPQHF	TGTGCCAGCAGTGATTCCCGACGGGGGGCTAATCAGCCCCAGCATTTT
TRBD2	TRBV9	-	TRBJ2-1	CASSVAGIALAGDNEQFF	TGTGCCAGCAGCGTAGCCGGAATCGCCCTAGCGGGGGACAATGAGCAGTTCTTC
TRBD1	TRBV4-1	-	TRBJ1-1	CASSRHTGQKNTEAFF	TGCGCCAGCAGCCGTCACACGGGACAGAAAAACACTGAAGCTTTCTTT
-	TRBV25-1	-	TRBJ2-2	CASSENRPNTGELFF	TGTGCCAGCAGTGAAAACAGACCGAACACCGGGGAGCTGTTTTTT
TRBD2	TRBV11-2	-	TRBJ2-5	CASSVGLAGETQYF	TGTGCCAGCAGCGTGGGACTAGCGGGGGAGACCCAGTACTTC
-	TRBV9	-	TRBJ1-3	CASSVDQDSGNTIYF	TGTGCCAGCAGCGTAGATCAGGATTCCGGAAACACCATATATTTT
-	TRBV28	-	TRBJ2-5	CASSFKGGWQETQYF	TGTGCCAGCAGTTTTAAGGGGGGGTGGCAAGAGACCCAGTACTTC
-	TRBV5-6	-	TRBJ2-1	CASSPWRKNNEQFF	TGTGCCAGCAGCCCTTGGCGGAAAAACAATGAGCAGTTCTTC
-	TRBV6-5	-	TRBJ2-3	CASSYGLGGTQYF	TGTGCCAGCAGTTACGGGTTGGGGGGTACGCAGTATTTT
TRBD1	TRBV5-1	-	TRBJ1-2	CASRTGAGGYGYTF	TGCGCCAGCAGAACAGGGGCCGGAGGGTATGGCTACACCTTC
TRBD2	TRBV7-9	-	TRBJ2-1	CASSGGRKQFF	TGTGCCAGCTCGGGGGGTCGGAAGCAGTTCTTC
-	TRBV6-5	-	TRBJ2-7	CASAVRTGTYEQYF	TGTGCCAGCGCGGTGCGAACGGGAACCTACGAGCAGTACTTC
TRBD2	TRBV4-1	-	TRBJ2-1	CASSQDWTSGVSSYNEQFF	TGCGCCAGCAGCCAAGATTGGACTAGCGGGGTCAGCTCCTACAATGAGCAGTTCTTC
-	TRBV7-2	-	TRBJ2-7	CASSLSGQGTYEQYF	TGTGCCAGCAGCTTAAGCGGGCAGGGCACCTACGAGCAGTACTTC
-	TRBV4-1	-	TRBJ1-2	CASSRGITNYGYTF	TGCGCCAGCAGCCGCGGGATTACAAACTATGGCTACACCTTC
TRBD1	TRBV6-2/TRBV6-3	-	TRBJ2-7	CASSWPRTGLYEQYF	TGTGCCAGCAGTTGGCCACGGACAGGGCTCTACGAGCAGTACTTC
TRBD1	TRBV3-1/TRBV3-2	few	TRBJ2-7	CASSLSGQGPYEQYF	TGTGCCAGCAGCCTCTCGGGACAGGGACCCTACGAGCAGTACTTC
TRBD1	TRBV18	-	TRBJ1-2	CASSPGTGADYGYTF	TGTGCCAGCTCACCAGGGACAGGTGCAGACTATGGCTACACCTTC
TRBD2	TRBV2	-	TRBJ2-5	CASSFWGLAGETQYF	TGTGCCAGCAGCTTTTGGGGACTAGCGGGCGAGACCCAGTACTTC
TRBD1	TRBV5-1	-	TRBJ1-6	CASSYTQGGYSPLHF	TGCGCCAGCAGCTACACACAGGGGGGCTATTCACCCCTCCACTTT
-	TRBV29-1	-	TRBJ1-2	CSVDRGTYYGYTF	TGCAGCGTTGACCGGGGAACCTACTATGGCTACACCTTC
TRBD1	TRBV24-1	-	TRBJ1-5	CATSDTGQPDQPQHF	TGTGCCACCAGTGACACGGGACAGCCCGATCAGCCCCAGCATTTT
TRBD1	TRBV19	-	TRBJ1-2	CARGRQGEMDGYTF	TGTGCCAGGGGTAGACAGGGGGAAATGGATGGCTACACCTTC
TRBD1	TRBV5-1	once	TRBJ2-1	CASSIGQEPGNEQFF	TGCGCCAGCAGCATCGGACAGGAGCCGGGCAATGAGCAGTTCTTC
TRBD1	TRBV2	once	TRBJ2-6	CASTLDRVLSGANVLTF	TGTGCCAGCACCTTGGACAGGGTTCTCTCTGGGGCCAACGTCCTGACTTTC
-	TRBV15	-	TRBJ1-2	CATSRGGGIEYGYTF	TGTGCCACCAGCAGAGGAGGAGGAATCGAATATGGCTACACCTTC
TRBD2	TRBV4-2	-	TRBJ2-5	CASSQGDMGLSRETQYF	TGTGCCAGCAGCCAAGGGGATATGGGACTATCCAGAGAGACCCAGTACTTC
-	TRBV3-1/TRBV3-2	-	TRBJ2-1	CASSQQLTENNEQFF	TGTGCCAGCAGCCAGCAGTTAACAGAGAACAATGAGCAGTTCTTC
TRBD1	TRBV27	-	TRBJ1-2	CASSRAGGVYGYTF	TGTGCCAGCAGCCGGGCAGGGGGCGTCTATGGCTACACCTTC
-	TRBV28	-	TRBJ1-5	CASRVQNQPQHF	TGTGCCAGCAGGGTACAGAATCAGCCCCAGCATTTT
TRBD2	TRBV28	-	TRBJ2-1	CASTPGAGVNYNEQFF	TGTGCCAGCACCCCGGGTGCGGGGGTGAACTACAATGAGCAGTTCTTC
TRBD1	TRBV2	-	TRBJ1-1	CASLTDRAFGAFF	TGTGCCAGCCTCACGGACAGGGCGTTTGGGGCTTTCTTT
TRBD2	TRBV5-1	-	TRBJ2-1	CASSLLAGLAYNEQFF	TGCGCCAGCAGCTTGCTCGCGGGACTAGCCTACAATGAGCAGTTCTTC
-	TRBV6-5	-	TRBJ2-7	CASGPGRGSYEQYF	TGTGCCAGCGGGCCAGGGAGGGGGTCCTACGAGCAGTACTTC
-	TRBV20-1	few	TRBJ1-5	CSASTSRSQPQHF	TGCAGTGCTAGTACCTCCAGAAGTCAGCCCCAGCATTTT
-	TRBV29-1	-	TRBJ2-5	CSVDHGAETQYF	TGCAGCGTTGATCATGGGGCGGAGACCCAGTACTTC
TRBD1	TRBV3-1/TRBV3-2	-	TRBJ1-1	CASSQAGGSTEAFF	TGTGCCAGCAGCCAAGCAGGGGGCTCCACTGAAGCTTTCTTT
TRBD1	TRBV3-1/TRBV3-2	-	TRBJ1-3	CASSRGTGGAAGGNTIYF	TGTGCCAGCAGCCGGGGGACAGGGGGCGCGGCGGGTGGAAACACCATATATTTT
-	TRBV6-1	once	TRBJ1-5	CASSERADTTYSNQPQHF	TGTGCCAGCAGTGAAAGGGCGGACACAACCTATAGCAATCAGCCCCAGCATTTT
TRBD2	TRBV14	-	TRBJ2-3	CASSQDLRLAGEDTQYF	TGTGCCAGCAGCCAAGATCTCAGACTAGCGGGGGAAGATACGCAGTATTTT